The sequence of this T cell receptor (beta chain) was determined in a study of blood T cell repertoires in COVID-19. In the original processing: Quantification of nucleated cells was approximated via reference gene primer amplification. Using immunoSEQ multiplex PCR, the repertoire was profiled, and TCRdb retains in-frame clones only, with some absent. V, J and clone size are those of that table, while D and trimming were read from the DNA. Of around 120,000 clones listed, around 88% are singletons. Trimming took 0 bases from V and 1 from J; bases not matched to a gene: 0. The CDR3 is 15 amino acids. The germline gives CDR1 MNHEY, CDR2 SVGAGI.

Sequences were obtained from peripheral blood. This TCR was sampled from a woman between 45 and 60 years old with active or convalescent COVID-19. This rearrangement joins TRBV6-5 to TRBJ1-5; 7 bases are a match to TRBD1. The CDR3 protein is CASSYSTGSNQPQHF. The CDR3 DNA reads as TGTGCCAGCAGTTACTCGACAGGGAGCAATCAGCCCCAGCATTTT.